This T cell receptor (beta chain) was identified during a study of shared clonotypes between healthy human individuals. About the research overall: Used for every donor were three CD4 naive, three CD4 memory, two CD8 naive and one CD8 memory plate. Findings of the study overall: The represented genetic and exposure-history diversity was limited by the small number of donors. Generation probability values for non-shared clonotypes were lower than those for clonotypes shared by all four donors.

From germline, CDR1 is SGHTA and CDR2 FQGNSA. CDR3 length: 15 residues. The junction had 9 bases not matched to a gene; V was cut back by 4 bases and J by 8 bases. Donation came from healthy HIV-negative adults that had no recent acute infections or vaccinations. Remarks on this clone: Antigen specificity is unknown.

Using immunoSEQ multiplex PCR, the repertoire was profiled, and TCRdb retains in-frame clones only, with some absent. The repertoire holds approximately 2.5 million clones, roughly 93% seen once, with 0.36% in the top ten. The sample comprised naive CD4+ T cells from PBMCs. As for subset: CD45RA+ positively selected. This sequence joins TRBV7-2 and TRBJ2-1; 9 nucleotides match TRBD2. The TCR was taken from a man aged 18 to 29 in good health. Some clones in this sample may be carry-over from other donors' samples. CDR3 DNA: TGTGCCAGCAGCTCGAATAGCGGGAGATCCGATGAGCAGTTCTTC. Protein sequence: CASSSNSGRSDEQFF.